The clone carrying this T cell receptor beta chain appeared a few times. Its antigen is not identified. These data come from a study of identical twins. Study-wide findings and caveats: The study found weaker excess twin sharing in beta out-of-frame sequences. Sequences that were out-of-frame, alpha and twin-shared displayed an excess of low generation probability.

Trimming pared 6 bases from V and 3 bases from J, leaving 11 bases between. The CDR3 contains 13 residues. CDR1 and CDR2 from the germline V gene are ENHRY and SYGVKD. Each cDNA held unique molecular identifiers, and template switching gave it a universal primer site. TCRdb re-analysed the 5' RACE reads in MiXCR, keeping a single row per CDR3 protein. Of 500,000 to 550,000 distinct CDR3 sequences in the sample, roughly a fifth were seen once. Separately, the same data were catalogued under a study of T cells expressing NK-cell markers. According to that study: One observes that, in a few donors, these clonotypes were also the leading ones within the CD3+CD56-NKG2C+ fraction.

The source of this sequence is a young woman in good health. The sequencing input was CD4+ T cells sorted from blood. The J gene is TRBJ1-1, the V gene TRBV10-3; D is unclear. CDR3: CAIRRTWDTEAFF. The CDR3 DNA sequence: TGTGCCATCAGGAGGACCTGGGACACTGAAGCTTTCTTT.